The entry below gives a single T cell receptor beta chain sequence along with its context. The data derive from a study of T-cell reconstitution after alpha-beta-depleted transplantation in children. The V gene's germline CDR1 is SGHAT and CDR2 FQNNGV. V lost 1 base and J lost 1, with 7 bases in between. The length of the CDR3 is 15 residues. Unique molecular identifiers were incorporated during preparation of the TCRbeta library. MiXCR, applied by TCRdb to the PCR reads, yields one record per CDR3 protein. This table has over 150,000 distinct CDR3 sequences, roughly 15% appearing once. J is TRBJ2-2 and V is TRBV11-2, with unresolved D. Sequenced here: PBMCs from the stem cell graft donor, sampled from the stem cell graft. The clonotype originates from a human donor who donated a stem cell graft to a child with acute lymphoblastic leukemia. As DNA, the CDR3 is TGTGCCAGCAGCTTAGTACCGGGGAACACCGGGGAGCTGTTTTTT. It specifies CASSLVPGNTGELFF.